These 9 T cell receptor beta chains were sequenced from one sample in a study of blood T cell repertoires in COVID-19. Clones were read by immunoSEQ multiplex PCR, and TCRdb kept only the in-frame ones, dropping some. The sample lists roughly 170,000 clones; approximately 79% were seen once. The sample consisted of peripheral blood. The receptors shown here come from a woman aged 80 or over with acute or convalescent COVID-19.

This clone was counted a few times. The V gene is TRBV10-3, the J gene TRBJ2-1, with 8 bases that match TRBD2. This CDR3 contains 15 residues. The junction had 5 bases not matched to a gene; V was cut back by 4 bases and J by 3 bases. CDR1 ENHRY and CDR2 SYGVKD come from the germline V gene. The CDR3 reads CAISGPSGFYNEQFF. The CDR3 DNA follows: TGTGCCATCAGTGGTCCTAGCGGGTTCTACAATGAGCAGTTCTTC.

This clone came up a few times. The CDR3 DNA is TGCAGCGTTGCCTCTGGGTCTGGAGAGGAGACCCAGTACTTC. It translates to CSVASGSGEETQYF. The rearrangement uses TRBV29-1 and TRBJ2-5; D gene unclear. CDR1 is SQVTM and CDR2 is ANQGSEA in the germline V gene. The V gene lost 4 bases and the J gene lost 5 bases, with 17 bases spanning the gap. This CDR3 comprises 14 residues.

The chain uses TRBV6-5 and TRBJ2-1; D is possibly TRBD1 (5 bases). V was clipped by 8 bases and J by 15 bases, with 20 bases between them. The length of the CDR3 is 12 residues. Germline V CDR1 and CDR2: MNHEY, SVGAGI. CDR3: CASRSLGPMMFF. The CDR3 coding sequence is TGTGCCAGCCGTTCCTTGGGGCCAATGATGTTCTTC.

This sequence joins TRBV18 and TRBJ1-1; D uncertain. With 3 bases removed from V and 1 base from J, the gap between germline ends came to 9 bases. CDR1 is KGHSH, CDR2 LQKENI, per germline. The CDR3 runs to 14 residues. The CDR3 region has the DNA TGTGCCAGCTCACCCTCACAGAAGAACACTGAAGCTTTCTTT. Encoded protein: CASSPSQKNTEAFF.

The V gene is TRBV12-3 or TRBV12-4, the J gene TRBJ1-5; D call uncertain. Trimming shortened V by 3 bases and J by 4 bases, and 7 bases separated the two germline ends. The CDR3 is 13 amino acids. CDR3 DNA: TGTGCCAGCAGTTTGACGGGGAATCAGCCCCAGCATTTT. This codes for CASSLTGNQPQHF.

The CDR3 DNA reads as TGTGCCTGGAGTGTTCTCAGCGGGGCCTACAATGAGCAGTTCTTC. Its protein is CAWSVLSGAYNEQFF. The chain carries TRBV30 and TRBJ2-1, with TRBD2 matching over 7 bases. Unmatched junction bases numbered 4, after V lost 0 bases and J lost 2 bases. CDR3 size: 15 residues. CDR1 and CDR2 from the germline V gene are GTSNPN and SVGIG (reference sequence).

V is TRBV7-2 and J is TRBJ2-3, with D possibly being TRBD2 (7 bases). V lost 2 bases and J 4 bases, leaving 25 bases between the germline ends. The CDR3 extends over 19 amino acids. Germline lookup yields CDR1 SGHTA and CDR2 FQGNSA. The CDR3: CASSLKGSMGAGVPDTQYF. CDR3 coding DNA: TGTGCCAGCAGCTTAAAGGGGTCGATGGGGGCGGGAGTACCAGATACGCAGTATTTT.

The chain employs TRBV5-1 and TRBJ1-5, with D possibly matching TRBD1 (5 bases). The CDR3 is made up of 14 amino acids. The germline V and J ends were trimmed by 0 bases and 6 bases, with 10 bases remaining between them. In germline, CDR1 is SGHRS, CDR2 YFSETQ. The CDR3 nucleotides read TGCGCCAGCAGCTTGGGCCAGGGAGGTCAGCCCCAGCATTTT. Translation: CASSLGQGGQPQHF.

The V and J genes are TRBV29-1 and TRBJ2-1, with 10 bases lining up with TRBD2. The V segment lost 3 bases and the J segment 6 bases; nucleotides outside the gene matches: 11. The CDR3 is 16 residues long. CDR1 SQVTM and CDR2 ANQGSEA come from the germline V gene. DNA for the CDR3: TGCAGCGTTGACTGGCTAGCGGGAGCCAGACCCAATGAGCAGTTCTTC. Translation gives CSVDWLAGARPNEQFF.